The 6 T cell receptor beta chains below come from one sample, sequenced in a study of T cell responses to AZD1222 COVID-19 vaccine. Sequencing was performed with immunoSEQ multiplex PCR; in TCRdb, only in-frame clones are kept and a portion is missing. The sample contains over 150,000 clones, roughly 90% of which appear only once. The sequenced sample was peripheral blood, obtained on day 0 of AZD1222 vaccination. These receptors were obtained from an adult in good health.

V gene TRBV5-1 combines with J gene TRBJ1-6; D might be TRBD1 (5 bases). From germline, CDR1 is SGHRS and CDR2 YFSETQ. The CDR3 sequence is 15 residues long. The ends were cut back, 4 bases at V and 5 bases at J, with 13 bases in the middle. CDR3 in amino acids: CASSKQESDNSPLHF. The CDR3 DNA reads TGCGCCAGCAGCAAACAGGAATCGGATAATTCACCCCTCCACTTT.

This rearrangement joins TRBV6-5 to TRBJ1-6; tentative D call: TRBD1 (5 bases). CDR1 is MNHEY and CDR2 is SVGAGI in the germline V gene. The CDR3 loop spans 14 amino acids. V gave up 7 bases and J gave up 14 bases, with 21 bases separating them. This chain's CDR3 is CASTVGASIEALHF. DNA of the CDR3: TGTGCCAGCACCGTCGGGGCCTCGATTGAAGCCCTCCACTTT.

This CDR3 reads CASSQAQGSNQPQHF. The CDR3 nucleotides are TGTGCCAGCAGCCAGGCTCAAGGGAGCAATCAGCCCCAGCATTTT. The chain carries TRBV28 and TRBJ1-5; D gene uncertain. V lost 6 bases, J lost 1 base, and 13 bases lay in between. The CDR3 has 15 amino acids. Germline CDR1 MDHEN, CDR2 SYDVKM.

The chain uses TRBV29-1 and TRBJ1-4; D perhaps matches TRBD1 (6 bases). CDR1 and CDR2 from the germline V gene are SQVTM and ANQGSEA. Trimming left V 4 bases short and J 8 bases short, with 11 bases between. This CDR3 contains 12 residues. The CDR3 DNA follows: TGCAGCGTTGTACAGGGTGGGGAAAAACTGTTTTTT. Translating it yields CSVVQGGEKLFF.

CDR3 sequence (DNA): TGTGCCACCAGCCCATCGTCCCCGGGGACAGATACGCAGTATTTT. As protein: CATSPSSPGTDTQYF. The chain is built from TRBV15 and TRBJ2-3; D may be TRBD2 (5 bases). The CDR3 length is 15 residues. Between the trimmed V and J ends, which lost 5 bases and 3 bases, there was a span of 15 bases. Germline V gene lookup returns CDR1 LNHNV and CDR2 YYDKDF (reference sequence).

A single count supports this clone. CDR3 residues: CASSQGLMNTEAFF. CDR3 in DNA: TGCGCCAGCAGCCAAGGACTTATGAACACTGAAGCTTTCTTT. The chain has TRBV4-3 and TRBJ1-1; D is unclear. Trimming took off 1 base at V and 0 bases at J, with 6 bases between the two ends. The CDR3 length is 14 residues. The germline CDR1 and CDR2 sequences are LGHNA and YSLEER.